This T cell receptor (beta chain) emerged from a study of tumor-infiltrating lymphocytes in oesophageal squamous cell carcinoma. One entry per CDR3 protein, called by TCRdb with MiXCR from the PCR reads. This sample has some 14,000 distinct CDR3 sequences, with approximately 50% found just once. The sequencing sample was made of blood. The sequence was obtained from a male donor with esophageal squamous cell carcinoma.

CDR3 loop: CASSLGGGQTEAFF. In DNA, the CDR3 is TGCGCCAGCAGCTTGGGCGGGGGGCAGACTGAAGCTTTCTTT. V gene TRBV5-1 combines with J gene TRBJ2-5, with D possibly TRBD1 on 6 matching bases. The J call is in doubt because the DNA end fits TRBJ1-1 better. Per germline, CDR1 SGHRS and CDR2 YFSETQ. This CDR3 contains 14 residues.